Each of the 28 T cell receptor beta chains below was sequenced from the same sample in a study of blood T cell repertoires in COVID-19. Method: immunoSEQ multiplex PCR; TCRdb's copy keeps in-frame clones and lacks some. In the table there are 250,000 or so clones, around four fifths of which are singletons. The source material was peripheral blood. The origin of the receptors is a woman aged 55 to 70 with active or convalescent COVID-19.

The chain joins TRBV28 to TRBJ2-3; 7 bases are a match to TRBD2. Germline CDR1 MDHEN, CDR2 SYDVKM. V was pared by 6 bases and J by 6 bases, with 9 bases of the junction left unmatched. The CDR3 covers 14 residues. CDR3 DNA sequence: TGTGCCAGCAGCCTGGGGGGGGGAACTGATACGCAGTATTTT. The encoded protein is CASSLGGGTDTQYF.

The chain joins TRBV18 to TRBJ1-6; 7 bases align to TRBD1. The CDR3 is made up of 16 amino acids. V was pared by 4 bases and J by 7 bases, with 10 bases of the junction left unmatched. Germline lookup yields CDR1 KGHSH and CDR2 LQKENI. The CDR3 region is CASSHSGGTVNSPLHF. The CDR3 nucleotides read TGTGCCAGCTCACACTCCGGAGGGACAGTGAATTCACCCCTCCACTTT.

The CDR3 region has the DNA TGTGCCAGCAGCTTAGCGTCGGGGGGCGGCCAGCCCCAGCATTTT. It is translated as CASSLASGGGQPQHF. The chain carries TRBV7-2 and TRBJ1-5, with D tentatively TRBD1 (6 bases). Germline assignment: CDR1 SGHTA and CDR2 FQGNSA. Trimming left V 0 bases short and J 7 bases short, with 13 bases between. The CDR3 extends over 15 amino acids.

The rearrangement joins TRBV30 to TRBJ2-3; D might be TRBD2 (6 bases). Trimming took 4 bases from V and 4 from J, leaving 15 bases between them. From germline, CDR1 is GTSNPN and CDR2 SVGIG (reference sequence). The CDR3 covers 14 residues. The CDR3 DNA reads TGTGCCTGGACCGGGACTCCCCTTGCAGATACGCAGTATTTT. This gives the protein CAWTGTPLADTQYF.

The chain is built from TRBV6-1 and TRBJ1-5, with a weak D call TRBD1 (6 bases). V lost 3 bases, J lost 3 bases, and 21 bases lay in between. CDR1 is MNHNS and CDR2 is SASEGT in the germline V gene. CDR3 length: 18 amino acids. The CDR3 DNA reads as TGTGCCAGCAGTGACCCAGACCTCGAACAGGGACCCAATCAGCCCCAGCATTTT. It specifies CASSDPDLEQGPNQPQHF.

The V call is TRBV5-1, the J call TRBJ2-2; the match to TRBD2 covers 10 bases. V lost 0 bases, J lost 3 bases, and 5 bases stayed unmatched. CDR3 size: 17 residues. Germline lookup yields CDR1 SGHRS and CDR2 YFSETQ. The CDR3 nucleotides are TGCGCCAGCAGCTTGGTACTAGCGGGATCTGACACCGGGGAGCTGTTTTTT. Residues: CASSLVLAGSDTGELFF.

The chain combines TRBV9 with TRBJ2-1; tentative D call: TRBD2 (6 bases). The CDR3 runs to 18 residues. The V end lost 0 bases, the J end lost 6 bases, and 22 bases lay between the germline ends. CDR1 and CDR2 from the germline V gene are SGDLS and YYNGEE. CDR3 DNA: TGTGCCAGCAGCGTAGTTAGCGGATGGGGGACTCCAATCAATGAGCAGTTCTTC. Translating it yields CASSVVSGWGTPINEQFF.

The chain has TRBV25-1 and TRBJ2-1; 7 bases fit TRBD2. Germline V CDR1 and CDR2: MGHDK, SYGVNS. The CDR3 consists of 17 residues. The J segment lost 2 bases and the V segment lost 5 bases, leaving 12 bases of the junction unmatched. The CDR3 is CASSPPGGGTPYNEQFF. Here the CDR3 DNA reads TGTGCCAGCAGTCCGCCCGGGGGAGGGACCCCCTACAATGAGCAGTTCTTC.

V is TRBV7-6 and J is TRBJ2-7; 14 positions match TRBD2. V trimming: 0 bases; J trimming: 7 bases; junction bases outside the gene matches: 5. Germline loops: CDR1 SGHVS, CDR2 FNYEAQ. The CDR3 is 16 residues long. The CDR3 loop reads CASSLAGLAGGLEQYF. The CDR3 bases are TGTGCCAGCAGCTTAGCAGGACTAGCGGGAGGCCTGGAGCAGTACTTC.

This chain uses TRBV11-2 with TRBJ1-5, with TRBD1 as a possible D gene (6 bases). The germline V and J ends were trimmed by 0 bases and 2 bases, with 8 bases remaining between them. The V gene's germline CDR1 is SGHAT and CDR2 FQNNGV. The CDR3 covers 15 residues. The CDR3 loop is CASSLDRGGNQPQHF. CDR3 bases: TGTGCCAGCAGCTTAGACAGGGGTGGCAATCAGCCCCAGCATTTT.

The chain couples TRBV18 to TRBJ2-4; 8 nucleotides agree with TRBD1. The CDR3 extends over 13 amino acids. The V gene's germline CDR1 is KGHSH and CDR2 LQKENI. The ends lost 8 bases at V and 3 bases at J; junction bases unmatched: 3. The CDR3 coding sequence is TGTGCCAGCGAACAGGGGGACAAAAACATTCAGTACTTC. This encodes CASEQGDKNIQYF.

This rearrangement joins TRBV5-1 to TRBJ1-4; 9 nucleotides agree with TRBD1. Germline loops: CDR1 SGHRS, CDR2 YFSETQ. There are 16 residues in the CDR3. Losses at the gene ends were 3 bases for V and 8 bases for J; bases not matched to a gene: 11. The CDR3 protein is CASSSGTGRVREKLFF. DNA for the CDR3: TGCGCCAGCAGCTCCGGGACAGGGAGGGTACGCGAAAAACTGTTTTTT.

The CDR3 region is CASSRGGAGDTQYF. CDR3 bases: TGTGCCAGCAGCCGGGGGGGGGCTGGAGATACGCAGTATTTT. The chain carries TRBV11-3 and TRBJ2-3; 8 bases fit TRBD2. From germline, CDR1 is SGHNT and CDR2 YENEEA. The CDR3 covers 14 residues. J lost 5 bases, V lost 5 bases, and 6 bases had no gene match.

V and J are TRBV3-1 (or the pseudogene TRBV3-2) and TRBJ2-1; maybe TRBD1 (6 bases). Trimming cost V 4 bases and J 4 bases, with 17 bases left between them. This CDR3 has 16 residues. The germline gives CDR1 LGHDT, CDR2 YNNKEL (reference sequence). In nucleotides, the CDR3 is TGTGCCAGCAGCCTCGTGGGGGCCCCCTCTTACAATGAGCAGTTCTTC. Encoded protein: CASSLVGAPSYNEQFF.

This chain's CDR3 is CASGLPRRGRGELFF. CDR3 nucleotide sequence: TGTGCTAGTGGTTTGCCGAGGAGGGGGCGCGGAGAGCTGTTTTTT. The chain couples TRBV12-5 to TRBJ2-2; perhaps TRBD1 as D (7 bases). The V end was cut by 2 bases, the J end by 11 bases, with 18 bases between. Germline V CDR1 and CDR2: LGHNT, FRNRAP. CDR3 length equals 15 residues.

V gene TRBV5-4 combines with J gene TRBJ1-3, with 8 bases matching TRBD1. There are 15 residues in the CDR3. V trimming: 0 bases; J trimming: 2 bases; junction bases outside the gene matches: 1. The germline V gene has CDR1 SGHNT and CDR2 YYREEE (reference sequence). The CDR3 DNA reads TGTGCCAGCAGCTTGGGGACAGGGACTGGAAACACCATATATTTT. This sequence encodes CASSLGTGTGNTIYF.

The chain has TRBV7-8 and TRBJ1-5, with D possibly TRBD1 on 5 matching bases. V was clipped by 1 base and J by 2 bases, with 12 bases between them. Germline V gene sequence: CDR1 SGHVS, CDR2 FQNEAQ. CDR3 length: 16 residues. CDR3 residues: CASSLGRVGGNQPQHF. As DNA, the CDR3 is TGTGCCAGCAGCTTAGGCAGGGTAGGGGGCAATCAGCCCCAGCATTTT.

The V gene is TRBV7-2, the J gene TRBJ2-7; no reliable D call. Looked up from germline, CDR1 is SGHTA and CDR2 is FQGNSA. Trimming stripped 0 bases from V and 7 bases from J, with 10 bases between. This CDR3 is 13 amino acids long. CDR3 in amino acids: CASSLAPTREQYF. CDR3 bases: TGTGCCAGCAGCTTAGCCCCTACGAGAGAGCAGTACTTC.

The V and J genes are TRBV4-2 and TRBJ2-2, with D uncertain. V was shortened by 0 bases and J by 1 base, with 6 bases between the two germline ends. Germline CDR1 is LGHNA and CDR2 is YNFKEQ. CDR3 size: 15 residues. DNA of the CDR3: TGTGCCAGCAGCCAAGAATCCCGGAACACCGGGGAGCTGTTTTTT. Encoded protein: CASSQESRNTGELFF.

The V gene is TRBV21-1, the J gene TRBJ1-5; the table's D call TRBD1 went unverified against the DNA. TRBV21-1 is marked as a pseudogene. The CDR3 totals 17 residues. In DNA, the CDR3 is TGTGCCAGCAGCGCCTTCCAACAGGGGAATGGCAATCAGCCCCAGCATTTT. Translated, it gives CASSAFQQGNGNQPQHF.

The chain couples TRBV6-1 to TRBJ1-5; a weak D match, TRBD1 (5 bases). Trimming pared 1 base from V and 2 bases from J, leaving 9 bases between. Germline V lookup: CDR1 MNHNS, CDR2 SASEGT. The CDR3 sequence is 15 residues long. DNA of the CDR3: TGTGCCAGCAGTGAAGGCAGGGCTGGCAATCAGCCCCAGCATTTT. Its protein is CASSEGRAGNQPQHF.

This CDR3 is CASRSTGGGYGYTF. CDR3 nucleotide sequence: TGTGCCAGCAGATCGACAGGGGGCGGCTATGGCTACACCTTC. The gene calls are TRBV28 and TRBJ1-2; 10 positions match TRBD1. Germline V lookup: CDR1 MDHEN, CDR2 SYDVKM. Trimming at V came to 6 bases and at J to 4 bases, leaving 5 bases not matched to a gene. The CDR3 totals 14 residues.

This clone was seen only once. The J gene is TRBJ2-5, the V gene TRBV6-1; perhaps TRBD2 as D (6 bases). With 0 bases removed from V and 4 bases from J, the gap between germline ends came to 12 bases. The CDR3 spans 15 residues. Germline V gene data show CDR1 as MNHNS and CDR2 as SASEGT. CDR3 protein: CASSEADGSGETQYF. CDR3 bases: TGTGCCAGCAGTGAAGCGGACGGGAGTGGAGAGACCCAGTACTTC.

The chain has TRBV27 and TRBJ2-5; 8 positions agree with TRBD2. Germline trimming cut 5 bases from V and 2 bases from J; bases unmatched to any gene: 4. Per germline, CDR1 MNHEY and CDR2 SMNVEV (reference sequence). This CDR3 contains 14 residues. In DNA, the CDR3 is TGTGCCAGCAGTCCCCGGGGGGGGCAAGAGACCCAGTACTTC. Translation: CASSPRGGQETQYF.

The CDR3 coding sequence is TGTGCCAGCAGTTACTCGATGACGCGGGGGGGTGCGAACACCGGGGAGCTGTTTTTT. It encodes CASSYSMTRGGANTGELFF. V gene TRBV6-2 or TRBV6-3 combines with J gene TRBJ2-2; 9 bases fit TRBD2. Looked up from germline, CDR1 is MNHEY and CDR2 is SVGEGT. J lost 0 bases, V lost 0 bases, and 8 bases had no gene match. The length of the CDR3 is 19 residues.

The chain combines TRBV7-2 with TRBJ2-2; possible D gene TRBD1, 5 bases. The CDR3 extends over 16 amino acids. Germline assignment: CDR1 SGHTA and CDR2 FQGNSA. Trimming left V 1 base short and J 2 bases short, with 11 bases between. CDR3: CASSLGRVTNTGELFF. The CDR3 nucleotides are TGTGCCAGCAGCTTAGGCAGGGTTACAAACACCGGGGAGCTGTTTTTT.

This clone appeared a single time. The chain is built from TRBV19 and TRBJ2-3, with 7 bases fitting TRBD2. V lost 0 bases and J lost 2; bases outside the gene matches: 5. This CDR3 comprises 16 residues. Germline V gene lookup returns CDR1 LNHDA and CDR2 SQIVND (reference sequence). Here the CDR3 reads CASSIDPGLYTDTQYF. As DNA, the CDR3 is TGTGCCAGTAGTATAGACCCGGGACTATACACAGATACGCAGTATTTT.

This chain links TRBV19 with TRBJ1-5; D is unclear. V dropped 3 bases and J dropped 4 bases, with 7 bases sitting between them. The CDR3 is made up of 13 amino acids. Germline CDR1 reads LNHDA; CDR2 reads SQIVND (reference sequence). CDR3 DNA: TGTGCCAGTAGTATCAACGGGAATCAGCCCCAGCATTTT. Amino acids: CASSINGNQPQHF.